This is a list of T cell receptor beta chains from one sample in a study of blood T cell repertoires in COVID-19. The method was immunoSEQ multiplex PCR; TCRdb's version includes in-frame clones alone and lacks a portion of them. The sample contains around 260,000 clones, 88% of which appear only once. The specimen sequenced was peripheral blood. These receptors all stem from a man in his 60s who had recovered from COVID-19. Both conserved end residues are part of each CDR3. D genes are given only for firm matches.

D | J | V | DNA | CDR3
. | TRBJ1-3 | TRBV12-3/TRBV12-4 | TGTGCCAGCAGGCGGGGGGCCGGAAACACCATATATTTT | CASRRGAGNTIYF
TRBD1 | TRBJ2-2 | TRBV19 | TGTGCCAGTAGTAGGGGACAGGCGGTCGGGGAGCTGTTTTTT | CASSRGQAVGELFF
. | TRBJ1-6 | TRBV24-1 | TGTGCCACCAGTGATATCCAACTGCGGGGGGGCATACTCCGCCATAATAATTCACCCCTCCACTTT | CATSDIQLRGGILRHNNSPLHF
TRBD1 | TRBJ1-2 | TRBV3-1/TRBV3-2 | TGTGCCAGCAGCCGGAGGACAGGTGGGCACTATGGCTACACCTTC | CASSRRTGGHYGYTF
. | TRBJ1-4 | TRBV5-1 | TGCGCCAGCAGCTTAGTGGGGGCCGGAGCTAATGAAAAACTGTTTTTT | CASSLVGAGANEKLFF
TRBD1 | TRBJ2-7 | TRBV15 | TGTGCCACCAGCCCCACAGGGGTATACGAGCAGTACTTC | CATSPTGVYEQYF
. | TRBJ2-2 | TRBV9 | TGTGCCAGCAGCCAGGGTAACACCGGGGAGCTGTTTTTT | CASSQGNTGELFF
. | TRBJ1-2 | TRBV11-2 | TGTGCCAGCAGCTCAATGAAAAGGACAGTGATAAACTATGGCTACACCTTC | CASSSMKRTVINYGYTF
. | TRBJ2-7 | TRBV7-2 | TGTGCCAGCAGCTTCGCGCAGGGGAAGTACTTC | CASSFAQGKYF
TRBD1 | TRBJ2-3 | TRBV5-1 | TGCGCCAGCAGCTTGGACACACGGGACAGTAGGACGCAGTATTTT | CASSLDTRDSRTQYF
TRBD1 | TRBJ1-2 | TRBV27 | TGTGCCAGCAGTTTAGGGATACAGGGGTTCGGTGGCTACACCTTC | CASSLGIQGFGGYTF